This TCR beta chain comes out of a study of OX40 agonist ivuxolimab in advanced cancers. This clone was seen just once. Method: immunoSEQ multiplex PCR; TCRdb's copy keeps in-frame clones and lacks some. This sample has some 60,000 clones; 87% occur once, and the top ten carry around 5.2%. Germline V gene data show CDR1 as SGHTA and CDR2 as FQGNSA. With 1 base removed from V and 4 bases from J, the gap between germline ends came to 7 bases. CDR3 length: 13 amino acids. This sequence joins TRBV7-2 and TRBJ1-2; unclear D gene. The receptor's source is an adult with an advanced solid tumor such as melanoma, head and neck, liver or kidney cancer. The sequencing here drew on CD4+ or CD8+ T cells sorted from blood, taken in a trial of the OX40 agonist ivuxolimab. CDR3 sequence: CASSLGWGYGYTF. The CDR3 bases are TGTGCCAGCAGCTTAGGGTGGGGCTATGGCTACACCTTC.